The clone carrying this T cell receptor beta chain occurred a few times. Its antigen remains unknown. This entry comes from a study of blood T cells in healthy people across ages. Study-level information: With template switching, about one barcoded beta molecule was captured per two T cells. Study-wide points: Unsorted PBMC input precluded a conclusive naive versus antigen-experienced comparison. Older age coincided with a roughly linear decline in TCR beta diversity per million T cells.

Together with a sample-barcoded 5' primer, a J-beta primer mix was included in a second PCR lasting about 7 to 11 cycles. The authors tagged each cDNA molecule using a template-switch adaptor with 12 random nucleotides. TCRdb independently ran MiXCR on the 5' RACE reads; one entry per CDR3 protein. The sample lists over 600,000 distinct CDR3 sequences; more than 50% were seen once. The CDR3 runs 15 residues. Germline V CDR1 and CDR2: MNHEY, SMNVEV (reference sequence). The V end lost 1 base, the J end lost 4 bases, and 12 bases lay between the germline ends. The chain joins TRBV27 to TRBJ2-3, with D perhaps matching TRBD2 (6 bases). The sequence was collected from a man aged 35 to 55 in good health. Sequenced sample: blood. The CDR3 protein is CASSLWPSVADTQYF. CDR3 sequence (DNA): TGTGCCAGCAGTTTATGGCCTAGCGTCGCAGATACGCAGTATTTT.